The 6 T cell receptor beta chains below come from one sample, sequenced in a study of blood T cell repertoires in COVID-19. Sequencing was performed with immunoSEQ multiplex PCR; in TCRdb, only in-frame clones are kept and a portion is missing. The sample carries approximately 160,000 clones, around 86% recorded once. Sequenced sample: peripheral blood. The receptors come from a man aged 70 or older who had recovered from COVID-19.

The chain carries TRBV6-1 and TRBJ2-7; TRBD1 aligns across 9 bases. The CDR3 is 12 residues long. Germline-derived CDR1 and CDR2 are MNHNS and SASEGT. V shed 2 bases, J shed 13 bases, and the junction held 6 bases outside the gene matches. The CDR3 loop is CASSESGDRVYF. The CDR3 nucleotides are TGTGCCAGCAGTGAATCGGGGGACAGGGTATACTTC.

The chain combines TRBV19 with TRBJ2-7, with TRBD2 identical over 7 bases. This CDR3 is 13 amino acids long. V lost 5 bases, J lost 2 bases, and 3 bases stayed unmatched. Germline V gives CDR1 LNHDA, CDR2 SQIVND (reference sequence). This CDR3 is CASSPGTTYEQYF. DNA of the CDR3: TGTGCCAGTAGTCCGGGGACTACCTACGAGCAGTACTTC.

The gene calls are TRBV3-1 (or the pseudogene TRBV3-2) and TRBJ2-7, with a possible D match to TRBD2 (6 bases). CDR3 length: 14 residues. Germline CDR1 reads LGHDT; CDR2 reads YNNKEL (reference sequence). Trimming removed 3 bases from V and 4 bases from J, with 13 bases in between. The CDR3: CASSHDGTAYEQYF. The CDR3 coding sequence is TGTGCCAGCAGCCATGATGGGACTGCTTACGAGCAGTACTTC.

The chain uses TRBV19 and TRBJ2-1; TRBD1 matches at 10 bases. The germline V gene has CDR1 LNHDA and CDR2 SQIVND (reference sequence). V was pared by 7 bases and J by 5 bases, with 8 bases of the junction left unmatched. This CDR3 comprises 15 residues. The CDR3 DNA sequence: TGTGCCAGTACGCCTCTGGGACAGGGGAACAATGAGCAGTTCTTC. Its protein is CASTPLGQGNNEQFF.

This chain connects TRBV29-1 to TRBJ2-7; 11 bases map to TRBD2. The CDR3 loop spans 15 amino acids. Germline CDR1 reads SQVTM; CDR2 reads ANQGSEA. Trimming removed 4 bases from V and 2 bases from J; junction bases left unmatched: 7. The CDR3 region is CSVGGTSGETYEQYF. For the CDR3, the DNA is TGCAGCGTTGGGGGGACTAGCGGAGAAACCTACGAGCAGTACTTC.

This sequence joins TRBV6-6 and TRBJ2-7; 10 bases agree with TRBD2. J lost 7 bases, V lost 6 bases, and 12 bases had no gene match. The CDR3 is made up of 15 amino acids. The germline V gene encodes CDR1 MNHNY and CDR2 SVGAGI (reference sequence). CDR3 residues: CASRNLAGVSSEQYF. CDR3 nucleotides: TGTGCCAGCAGAAATCTAGCGGGAGTGTCATCGGAGCAGTACTTC.